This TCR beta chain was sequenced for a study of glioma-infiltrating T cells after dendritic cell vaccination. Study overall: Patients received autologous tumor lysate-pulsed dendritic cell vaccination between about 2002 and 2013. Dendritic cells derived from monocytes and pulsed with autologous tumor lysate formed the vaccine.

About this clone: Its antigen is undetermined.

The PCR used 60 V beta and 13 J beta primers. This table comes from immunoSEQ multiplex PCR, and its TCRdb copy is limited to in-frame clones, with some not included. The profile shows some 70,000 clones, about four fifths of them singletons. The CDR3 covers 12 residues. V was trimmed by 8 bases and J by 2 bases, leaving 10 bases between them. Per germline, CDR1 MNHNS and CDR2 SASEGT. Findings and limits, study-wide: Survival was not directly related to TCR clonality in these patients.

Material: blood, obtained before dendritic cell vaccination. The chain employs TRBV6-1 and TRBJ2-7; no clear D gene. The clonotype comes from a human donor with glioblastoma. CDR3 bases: TGTGCCAGCGGTGGGCCTCCCTACGAGCAGTACTTC. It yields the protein CASGGPPYEQYF.